Each of the 26 T cell receptor beta chains below was sequenced from the same sample in a study of shared clonotypes between healthy human individuals. The table came from immunoSEQ multiplex PCR; TCRdb's copy has only in-frame clones and leaves some out. The data contain hundreds of thousands of clones, about 90% of them singletons. CD45RO-negative, CCR7-selected cells formed the naive CD8 fraction, which excluded terminally differentiated effector memory CD45RA+ cells. The sample was naive CD8+ T cells sorted from blood. The receptors were sampled from a man younger than 45 in good health.

The V gene is TRBV10-3, the J gene TRBJ2-7; TRBD1 agrees at 7 bases. The CDR3 has 16 amino acids. V lost 4 bases and J lost 2; bases outside the gene matches: 11. Germline loops: CDR1 ENHRY, CDR2 SYGVKD. CDR3 nucleotide sequence: TGTGCCATCAGTGCCTCCACCGACAGGGTGGCCTACGAGCAGTACTTC. This sequence encodes CAISASTDRVAYEQYF.

With respect to this clone: In the same sample, other DNA sequences code for this CDR3. This chain uses TRBV2 with TRBJ2-1, with 10 bases identical to TRBD2. The CDR3 contains 15 residues. Trimming took 1 base from V and 5 from J; bases not matched to a gene: 2. CDR1 is SNHLY, CDR2 FYNNEI, per germline. This chain's CDR3 is CASSEGTSGDNEQFF. The CDR3 DNA sequence: TGTGCCAGCAGTGAAGGGACTAGCGGTGACAATGAGCAGTTCTTC.

V gene TRBV6-1 combines with J gene TRBJ1-5; TRBD1 aligns across 9 bases. This CDR3 spans 14 amino acids. V shed 6 bases and J 5 bases; nucleotides not matched to a gene: 5. Germline V gives CDR1 MNHNS, CDR2 SASEGT. CDR3 DNA: TGTGCCAGCAGAGCCGGGACAGGGCATCAGCCCCAGCATTTT. Translation gives CASRAGTGHQPQHF.

This rearrangement joins TRBV7-9 to TRBJ2-7; 9 nucleotides line up with TRBD1. With V trimmed by 5 bases and J by 2 bases, 10 bases remained unmatched. The CDR3 totals 16 residues. Germline lookup yields CDR1 SEHNR and CDR2 FQNEAQ (reference sequence). CDR3 amino acids: CASSEAGTGYPYEQYF. DNA for the CDR3: TGTGCCAGCAGCGAAGCCGGGACAGGGTACCCCTACGAGCAGTACTTC.

The V call is TRBV6-5, the J call TRBJ2-4; D unresolved. Trimming took off 5 bases at V and 9 bases at J, with 8 bases between the two ends. This CDR3 contains 11 residues. Germline V CDR1 and CDR2: MNHEY, SVGAGI. CDR3 amino acids: CASSDGSIQYF. The CDR3 region has the DNA TGTGCCAGCAGTGACGGGTCCATTCAGTACTTC.

The chain carries TRBV28 and TRBJ1-1; unclear D gene. The V end was cut by 6 bases, the J end by 2 bases, with 10 bases between. The CDR3 covers 13 residues. Germline loops: CDR1 MDHEN, CDR2 SYDVKM. CDR3 nucleotide sequence: TGTGCCAGCAGAACGCATGGCAACACTGAAGCTTTCTTT. Amino acids: CASRTHGNTEAFF.

The J gene is TRBJ2-1, the V gene TRBV27; 15 bases are shared with TRBD2. Germline trimming cut 2 bases from V and 6 bases from J; bases unmatched to any gene: 2. The CDR3 covers 16 residues. The germline CDR1 and CDR2 sequences are MNHEY and SMNVEV (reference sequence). The CDR3 nucleotides read TGTGCCAGCAGTTTAGGGACTAGCGGGAGGAGCAATGAGCAGTTCTTC. Translating it yields CASSLGTSGRSNEQFF.

The chain has TRBV30 and TRBJ2-2; TRBD2 is a possible D gene (6 bases). Germline loops: CDR1 GTSNPN, CDR2 SVGIG (reference sequence). This CDR3 has 11 residues. V lost 3 bases and J lost 7, with 6 bases in between. Written as DNA, the CDR3 is TGTGCCTGGAGGGAGGGCGGGGAGCTGTTTTTT. Protein product: CAWREGGELFF. Drawing the rest from reference TRBV30 and TRBJ2-2, the complete variable domain is SQTIHQWPATLVQPVGSPLSLECTVEGTSNPNLYWYRQAAGRGLQLLFYSVGIGQISSEVPQNLSASRPQDRQFILSSKKLLLSDSGFYLCAWREGGELFFGEGSRLTVL.

The CDR3 DNA reads as TGTGCCACCCGGAGGGCCTTACTCGGGGACACTGAAGCTTTCTTT. It is translated as CATRRALLGDTEAFF. The chain recombines TRBV10-3 with TRBJ1-1; D call uncertain. The V gene lost 10 bases and the J gene lost 3 bases, with 21 bases spanning the gap. There are 15 residues in the CDR3. Germline values: CDR1 ENHRY, CDR2 SYGVKD.

Here the CDR3 reads CASSQEARFSADTQYF. CDR3 DNA: TGCGCCAGCAGCCAAGAAGCGCGGTTTAGCGCAGATACGCAGTATTTT. The chain links TRBV4-3 to TRBJ2-3, with D possibly TRBD2 on 5 matching bases. The CDR3 has 16 amino acids. Trimming took 0 bases from V and 4 from J, leaving 14 bases between them. Germline values: CDR1 LGHNA, CDR2 YSLEER.

The chain joins TRBV7-8 to TRBJ2-7, with D tentatively TRBD2 (6 bases). With 1 base removed from V and 1 base from J, the gap between germline ends came to 17 bases. The CDR3 is 17 residues long. Germline V gene sequence: CDR1 SGHVS, CDR2 FQNEAQ. The CDR3 nucleotides are TGTGCCAGCAGCTTAGAGTTATCAGGCGGGGAGTCCTACGAGCAGTACTTC. Translation gives CASSLELSGGESYEQYF.

This chain joins TRBV28 and TRBJ2-7; possible D gene TRBD2, 5 bases. The length of the CDR3 is 16 residues. The germline V gene encodes CDR1 MDHEN and CDR2 SYDVKM. Trimming stripped 5 bases from V and 2 bases from J, with 19 bases between. As DNA, the CDR3 is TGTGCCAGCAGTACACTTCTAGCAGATCGGGCCTACGAGCAGTACTTC. Encoded protein: CASSTLLADRAYEQYF.

The chain joins TRBV10-1 to TRBJ2-7, with 7 bases fitting TRBD2. V lost 3 bases to trimming and J lost 7 bases; unmatched junction nucleotides: 9. CDR1 is WNHNN, CDR2 SYGVQD, per germline (reference sequence). The CDR3 is 14 residues long. The CDR3 bases are TGCGCCAGCAGTGAACGGGGGGAGTCTTATGAGCAGTACTTC. Protein sequence: CASSERGESYEQYF.

The rearrangement links TRBV7-2 to TRBJ2-3; D unresolved. CDR1 is SGHTA, CDR2 FQGNSA, per germline. V dropped 1 base and J dropped 5 bases, with 7 bases sitting between them. The CDR3 is 13 amino acids. CDR3 DNA: TGTGCCAGCAGCTTAGTTGGGCTAGATACGCAGTATTTT. This translates into CASSLVGLDTQYF.

The genes are TRBV7-9 and TRBJ2-7; D remains unclear. V gave up 1 base and J gave up 7 bases, with 8 bases separating them. CDR1 is SEHNR and CDR2 is FQNEAQ in the germline V gene (reference sequence). The CDR3 has 12 residues. CDR3 nucleotides: TGTGCCAGCAGCTTAGGGACCGTGGAGCAGTACTTC. Translating gives CASSLGTVEQYF.

The rearrangement uses TRBV6-4 and TRBJ2-3; TRBD2 matches at 7 bases. The CDR3 has 16 residues. Per germline, CDR1 MRHNA and CDR2 SNTAGT. Unmatched junction bases numbered 12, after V lost 5 bases and J lost 4 bases. The CDR3: CASSQFLADLPDTQYF. The CDR3 region has the DNA TGTGCCAGCAGTCAATTCCTAGCGGATCTCCCAGATACGCAGTATTTT.

The chain carries TRBV29-1 and TRBJ1-1, with TRBD1 identical over 7 bases. Per germline, CDR1 SQVTM and CDR2 ANQGSEA. CDR3 length: 12 residues. The ends lost 7 bases at V and 4 bases at J; junction bases unmatched: 6. The CDR3 nucleotides read TGCAGCGACCAGACAGGGCCCACTGAAGCTTTCTTT. Protein product: CSDQTGPTEAFF.

V is TRBV5-1 and J is TRBJ2-1; D tentatively fits TRBD1 or TRBD2 (5 bases each). Germline V gives CDR1 SGHRS, CDR2 YFSETQ. V lost 0 bases and J 8 bases, leaving 18 bases between the germline ends. The CDR3 loop spans 16 amino acids. CDR3 sequence: CASSLDQGPPTDEQFF. In nucleotides, the CDR3 is TGCGCCAGCAGCTTGGATCAGGGACCACCGACAGATGAGCAGTTCTTC.

This clone appeared once. The rearrangement joins TRBV7-3 to TRBJ2-6; D is undetermined. Germline V gene data show CDR1 as SGHTA and CDR2 as FQGTGA. The CDR3 is 16 residues long. Trimming shortened V by 3 bases and J by 0 bases, and 9 bases separated the two germline ends. The CDR3 region has the DNA TGTGCCAGCAGCTTGGACCGGAGCTCTGGGGCCAACGTCCTGACTTTC. The encoded protein is CASSLDRSSGANVLTF. Filled out from reference TRBV7-3 and TRBJ2-6, the complete variable domain reads GAGVSQTPSNKVTEKGKYVELRCDPISGHTALYWYRQSLGQGPEFLIYFQGTGAADDSGLPNDRFFAVRPEGSVSTLKIQRTERGDSAVYLCASSLDRSSGANVLTFGAGSRLTVL.

The chain is built from TRBV4-1 and TRBJ2-7; TRBD1 agrees at 10 bases. Germline V gene data show CDR1 as MGHRA and CDR2 as YSYEKL. V was pared by 4 bases and J by 5 bases, with 8 bases of the junction left unmatched. This CDR3 has 15 residues. In nucleotides, the CDR3 is TGCGCCAGCAGCCCGAAGACAGGGGGCATTAACGAGCAGTACTTC. This sequence encodes CASSPKTGGINEQYF.

This rearrangement joins TRBV5-1 to TRBJ2-5, with D perhaps matching TRBD2 (6 bases). The CDR3 extends over 15 amino acids. Trimming stripped 4 bases from V and 1 base from J, with 14 bases between. Looked up from germline, CDR1 is SGHRS and CDR2 is YFSETQ. The CDR3 is CASSTGDGPQETQYF. CDR3 DNA: TGCGCCAGCAGCACGGGGGACGGCCCCCAAGAGACCCAGTACTTC. Drawing the rest from reference TRBV5-1 and TRBJ2-5, the complete variable domain is KAGVTQTPRYLIKTRGQQVTLSCSPISGHRSVSWYQQTPGQGLQFLFEYFSETQRNKGNFPGRFSGRQFSNSRSEMNVSTLELGDSALYLCASSTGDGPQETQYFGPGTRLLVL.

V is TRBV7-9 and J is TRBJ2-7; 8 bases fit TRBD2. Germline CDR1 reads SEHNR; CDR2 reads FQNEAQ (reference sequence). The CDR3 runs 16 residues. With 5 bases clipped from V and 5 bases from J, the junction kept 14 bases outside the gene matches. The CDR3 sequence is CASSGSGNFRTHEQYF. The DNA for the CDR3 is TGTGCCAGCAGCGGTAGCGGGAACTTCAGGACCCACGAGCAGTACTTC. Full variable domain (remainder filled in from reference TRBV7-9 and TRBJ2-7): DTGVSQNPRHKITKRGQNVTFRCDPISEHNRLYWYRQTLGQGPEFLTYFQNEAQLEKSRLLSDRFSAERPKGSFSTLEIQRTEQGDSAMYLCASSGSGNFRTHEQYFGPGTRLTVT.

The DNA for the CDR3 is TGTGCCAGCACCGATGGGAAGGGAGGGATGAGGCAAGAGACCCAGTACTTC. It translates to CASTDGKGGMRQETQYF. The chain joins TRBV2 to TRBJ2-5, with 7 bases fitting TRBD2. Trimming at V came to 7 bases and at J to 2 bases, leaving 16 bases not matched to a gene. The CDR3 covers 17 residues. The V gene's germline CDR1 is SNHLY and CDR2 FYNNEI.

The genes are TRBV7-6 and TRBJ2-2, with 9 bases fitting TRBD1. The ends lost 5 bases at V and 7 bases at J; junction bases unmatched: 8. The CDR3 loop spans 15 amino acids. Germline lookup yields CDR1 SGHVS and CDR2 FNYEAQ. CDR3 coding DNA: TGTGCCAGCAGCCTCTGGACAGGGGAAGACGGGGAGCTGTTTTTT. Protein product: CASSLWTGEDGELFF.

V gene TRBV5-8 combines with J gene TRBJ2-1; D gene uncertain. The CDR3 spans 13 residues. Between the trimmed V and J ends, which lost 1 base and 4 bases, there was a span of 6 bases. CDR1 SGHTS and CDR2 YDEGEE come from the germline V gene. The CDR3 coding sequence is TGTGCCAGCAGCTTGAGGGAATACAATGAGCAGTTCTTC. Its protein product is CASSLREYNEQFF. The variable domain in full, with the rest retrieved from reference TRBV5-8 and TRBJ2-1, is EAGVTQSPTHLIKTRGQQATLRCSPISGHTSVYWYQQALGLGLQFLLWYDEGEERNRGNFPPRFSGRQFPNYSSELNVNALELEDSALYLCASSLREYNEQFFGPGTRLTVL.

This clone was detected once. The J gene is TRBJ2-1, the V gene TRBV18; TRBD1 might be the D (6 bases). This CDR3 has 16 amino acids. Germline CDR1 is KGHSH and CDR2 is LQKENI. Trimming removed 0 bases from V and 8 bases from J, with 17 bases in between. As DNA, the CDR3 is TGTGCCAGCTCACCACCCCCAGGGGTTTCTACACATGAGCAGTTCTTC. Translated: CASSPPPGVSTHEQFF.